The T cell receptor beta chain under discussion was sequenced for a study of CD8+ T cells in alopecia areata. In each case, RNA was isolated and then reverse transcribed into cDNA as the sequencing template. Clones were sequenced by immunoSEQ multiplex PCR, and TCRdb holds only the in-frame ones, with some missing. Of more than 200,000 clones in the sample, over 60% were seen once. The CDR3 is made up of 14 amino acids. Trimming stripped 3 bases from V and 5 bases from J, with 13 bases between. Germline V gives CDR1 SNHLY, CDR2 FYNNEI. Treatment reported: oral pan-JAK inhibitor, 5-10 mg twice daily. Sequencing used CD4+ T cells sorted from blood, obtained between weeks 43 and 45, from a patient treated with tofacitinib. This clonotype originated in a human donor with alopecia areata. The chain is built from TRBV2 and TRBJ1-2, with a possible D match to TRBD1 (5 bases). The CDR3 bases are TGTGCCAGCAGTGAGATATCAGGGCAATATGGCTACACCTTC. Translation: CASSEISGQYGYTF. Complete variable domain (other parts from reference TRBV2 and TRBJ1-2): EPEVTQTPSHQVTQMGQEVILRCVPISNHLYFYWYRQILGQKVEFLVSFYNNEISEKSEIFDDQFSVERPDGSNFTLKIRSTKLEDSAMYFCASSEISGQYGYTFGSGTRLTVV.